This T cell receptor beta chain came from a study of T cell changes during pregnancy in multiple sclerosis. The CDR3 covers 17 residues. V lost 4 bases, J lost 0 bases, and 19 bases lay in between. Germline V gene sequence: CDR1 MDHEN, CDR2 SYDVKM. Here immunoSEQ multiplex PCR was the method, and the copy in TCRdb shows in-frame clones only, minus some. The data contain about 100,000 clones, about 90% of them singletons. The sequences come from peripheral blood, collected after pregnancy. The TCR was taken from a female donor with multiple sclerosis, enrolled in a pregnancy study. This chain connects TRBV28 to TRBJ2-7; D is perhaps TRBD1 (5 bases). The CDR3 DNA is TGTGCCAGCAGTTCGCGGTCGTACAGGCAAACCTCCTACGAGCAGTACTTC. It is translated as CASSSRSYRQTSYEQYF.